This T cell receptor (beta chain) was identified during a study of vaccination effects on CD4 cells after COVID-19. This clone was seen more than once but under ten times. Its antigen is as yet unknown. The study's findings and limits: From healthy vaccinees, only 1 of 255 vaccine-induced clones also reacted to common cold coronaviruses.

Libraries were prepared by immunoSEQ multiplex PCR; TCRdb keeps only in-frame clonotypes and omits some of them. The table includes just under 75,000 clones, roughly 73% detected once. With nine to eleven days of culture completed, CD4+ T cells were isolated. Two-dose BNT162b2 or mRNA-1273 vaccination was given to participants. After removal of 3 bases from V and 10 bases from J, the junction contained 6 bases not matched to a gene. Germline values: CDR1 SGHTA, CDR2 FQGTGA. The CDR3 totals 13 residues. The sample consisted of CD4+ T cells from PBMCs cultured without peptide, taken after COVID-19 vaccination. The TCR was taken from a human donor who received a COVID-19 vaccine. The chain carries TRBV7-3 and TRBJ1-1; 9 nucleotides align to TRBD1. The CDR3 sequence: CASSFTGGSGAFF. The CDR3 region has the DNA TGTGCCAGCAGCTTTACAGGGGGCTCGGGAGCTTTCTTT.